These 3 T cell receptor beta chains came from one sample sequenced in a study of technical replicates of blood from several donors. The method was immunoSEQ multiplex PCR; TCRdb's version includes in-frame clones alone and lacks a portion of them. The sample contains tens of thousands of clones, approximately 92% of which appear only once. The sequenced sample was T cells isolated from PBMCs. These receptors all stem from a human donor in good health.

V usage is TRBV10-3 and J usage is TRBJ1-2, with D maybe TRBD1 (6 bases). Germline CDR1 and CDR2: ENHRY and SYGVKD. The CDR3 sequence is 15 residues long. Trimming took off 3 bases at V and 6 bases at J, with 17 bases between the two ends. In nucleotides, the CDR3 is TGTGCCATCAGTGAAAGGGACAACCTGGGGGATGGCTACACCTTC. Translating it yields CAISERDNLGDGYTF.

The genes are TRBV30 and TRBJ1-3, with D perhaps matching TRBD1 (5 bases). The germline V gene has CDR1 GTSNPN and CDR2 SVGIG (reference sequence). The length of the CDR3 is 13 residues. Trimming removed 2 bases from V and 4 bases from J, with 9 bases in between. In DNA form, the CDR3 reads TGTGCCTGGAGTATAGGGGAAGGAAACACCATATATTTT. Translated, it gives CAWSIGEGNTIYF.

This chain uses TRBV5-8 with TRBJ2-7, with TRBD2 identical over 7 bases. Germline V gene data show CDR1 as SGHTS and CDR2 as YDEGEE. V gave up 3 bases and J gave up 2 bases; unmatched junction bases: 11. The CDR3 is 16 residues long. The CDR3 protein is CASSWAYGTTTYEQYF. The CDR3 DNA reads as TGTGCCAGCAGCTGGGCCTACGGGACTACTACCTACGAGCAGTACTTC.